The 31 T cell receptor beta chains reported below all come from one sample, sequenced in a study of metastatic and nonmetastatic thyroid tumors (dated by TCRdb to 2019 to 2021). No treatment had been received by any patient before thyroid surgery. The library relied on PCR. TCRdb shows the sequencer as Illumina HiSeq 4000. TCRdb applied fastp at Q25 and MiXCR to the public reads, then kept only in-frame beta chains. The sample table records about 37,000 clones; roughly 14% of these occur just once. Of the sample, over 7.5% is held by the ten largest clones. The material sequenced was blood. The receptors originated from a female donor with papillary thyroid cancer or a benign thyroid nodule (not recorded which). Some clones in this sample may be carry-over from other donors' samples.

This clone was seen ten or more times. It may be a read error: a sequence one base away is much more abundant. The gene calls are TRBV28 and TRBJ1-6, with 8 positions matching TRBD1. The CDR3 is 14 amino acids. Germline V lookup: CDR1 MDHEN, CDR2 SYDVKM. The CDR3 protein is CASKLQGDNPPLHF. In nucleotides, the CDR3 is TGTGCCAGCAAGTTACAGGGGGATAATCCACCCCTCCACTTT.

This clone came up a few times. The chain uses TRBV28 and TRBJ2-7; D not certain. CDR1 is MDHEN and CDR2 is SYDVKM in the germline V gene. This CDR3 contains 12 residues. Trimming removed 3 bases from V and 3 bases from J, with 6 bases in between. CDR3 in DNA: TGTGCCAGCAGTTTTAGAGGCTACGAGCAGTACTTC. It codes for CASSFRGYEQYF.

At least ten counts were recorded for this clone. The chain employs TRBV19 and TRBJ1-1; TRBD1 might be the D (6 bases). V was shortened by 3 bases and J by 8 bases, with 13 bases between the two germline ends. Germline V lookup: CDR1 LNHDA, CDR2 SQIVND (reference sequence). The CDR3 totals 13 residues. CDR3 DNA: TGTGCCAGTAGTATCACGGGGGGGGCAGAAGCTTTCTTT. Translation: CASSITGGAEAFF.

This clone appeared many times. The gene calls are TRBV5-1 and TRBJ2-3; TRBD2 aligns across 7 bases. CDR1 is SGHRS, CDR2 YFSETQ, per germline. The CDR3 length is 14 residues. V lost 0 bases and J lost 4; bases outside the gene matches: 2. The CDR3 region has the DNA TGCGCCAGCAGCTTGGCGGGAGGCCCAGATACGCAGTATTTT. It encodes CASSLAGGPDTQYF.

As for this clone: It may be a read error: a sequence one base away is much more abundant. Other DNA sequences within the sample encode an identical CDR3. V usage is TRBV20-1 and J usage is TRBJ2-5; TRBD2 is a possible D gene (6 bases). Germline loops: CDR1 DFQATT, CDR2 SNEGSKA (reference sequence). The CDR3 consists of 15 residues. Trimming shortened V by 0 bases and J by 5 bases, and 16 bases separated the two germline ends. The CDR3, as DNA: TGCAGTGCTAGAGATTTGGGCGGGGATCAGGAGACCCAGTACTTC. It codes for CSARDLGGDQETQYF.

Many counts were recorded for this clone. The rearrangement joins TRBV30 to TRBJ2-5, with 12 positions matching TRBD2. The CDR3 is made up of 13 amino acids. The V gene end was trimmed by 4 bases and the J gene end by 7 bases; junction bases not matched to a gene: 4. Germline V CDR1 and CDR2: GTSNPN, SVGIG (reference sequence). The CDR3 coding sequence is TGTGCCTGGAAAGTGACTAGCGGGAGGACCCAGTACTTC. Amino acid sequence: CAWKVTSGRTQYF.

On this clone: It may be a read error: a sequence one base away is much more abundant. J is TRBJ2-5 and V is TRBV20-1; possible D gene TRBD2, 6 bases. Looked up from germline, CDR1 is DFQATT and CDR2 is SNEGSKA (reference sequence). The germline V and J ends were trimmed by 0 bases and 5 bases, with 16 bases remaining between them. CDR3 length: 15 residues. The CDR3 loop reads CSARDSGEGEETQYF. CDR3 in DNA: TGCAGTGCTAGAGATTCGGGGGAAGGTGAGGAGACCCAGTACTTC.

The sample holds many counts of this clone. The genes are TRBV12-5 and TRBJ1-2, with D tentatively TRBD1 (5 bases). CDR1 LGHNT and CDR2 FRNRAP come from the germline V gene. V lost 2 bases and J lost 8, with 21 bases in between. CDR3 length: 16 residues. CDR3 region: CASGLKLQGLVVGYTF. For the CDR3, the DNA is TGTGCTAGTGGTTTGAAGCTCCAGGGACTGGTAGTGGGCTACACCTTC.

The rearrangement links TRBV12-3 or TRBV12-4 to TRBJ2-1; D perhaps matches TRBD2 (7 bases). The CDR3 loop spans 17 amino acids. Trimming shortened V by 5 bases and J by 10 bases, and 27 bases separated the two germline ends. CDR3 amino acids: CASSPGLGGGRVGEQFF. The CDR3 DNA follows: TGTGCCAGCAGTCCTGGACTAGGGGGAGGGCGGGTGGGGGAGCAGTTCTTC.

This clone has just a few counts. A much larger clone lies one base from this, so it may be a read error. The genes are TRBV3-1 and TRBJ1-5, with D maybe TRBD1 (6 bases). The germline V and J ends were trimmed by 6 bases and 4 bases, with 13 bases remaining between them. Germline V gene lookup returns CDR1 LGHDT and CDR2 YNNKEL (reference sequence). The CDR3 runs to 14 residues. CDR3: CASRPTDRNQPQHF. The DNA of the CDR3 is TGTGCCAGCAGGCCCACCGACAGGAATCAGCCCCAGCATTTT.

This clone showed up just once. This may be a read error: a much more frequent sequence differs by one nucleotide. The chain is built from TRBV20-1 and TRBJ2-5, with D tentatively TRBD2 (6 bases). With 7 bases removed from V and 5 bases from J, the gap between germline ends came to 20 bases. The CDR3 is 14 amino acids. The germline CDR1 and CDR2 sequences are DFQATT and SNEGSKA (reference sequence). The CDR3 DNA reads TGCAGTGGGCGGGACGCCTCGCCTAGTGAGACCCAGTACTTC. This encodes CSGRDASPSETQYF.

This clone was counted many times. The same CDR3 also results from other DNA sequences found in this sample. The chain joins TRBV7-9 to TRBJ1-1, with unresolved D. CDR3 length: 13 amino acids. CDR1 is SEHNR and CDR2 is FQNEAQ in the germline V gene (reference sequence). V was pared by 1 base and J by 1 base, with 4 bases between. The chain's CDR3 is CASSLGANTEAFF. DNA for the CDR3: TGTGCCAGCAGCTTAGGGGCGAACACTGAAGCTTTCTTT.

In its sample, this clone was seen once. This rearrangement joins TRBV28 to TRBJ1-1; TRBD1 is a possible D gene (5 bases). The germline V and J ends were trimmed by 6 bases and 11 bases, with 16 bases remaining between them. The CDR3 length is 12 residues. Per the germline V gene, CDR1 is MDHEN and CDR2 is SYDVKM. The chain's CDR3 is CASRPQDRSAFF. In DNA form, the CDR3 reads TGTGCCAGCAGACCACAGGACCGATCGGCTTTCTTT. Combining the CDR3 with reference TRBV28 and TRBJ1-1 gives the whole variable domain DVKVTQSSRYLVKRTGEKVFLECVQDMDHENMFWYRQDPGLGLRLIYFSYDVKMKEKGDIPEGYSVSREKKERFSLILESASTNQTSMYLCASRPQDRSAFFGQGTRLTVV.

This clone was counted a single time. A single base separates this from a much larger clone, so it may be a read error. Other DNA sequences in this specimen translate into the identical CDR3. The chain uses TRBV18 and TRBJ1-1; D unclear. Germline CDR1 reads KGHSH; CDR2 reads LQKENI. The germline V and J ends were trimmed by 0 bases and 4 bases, with 15 bases remaining between them. This CDR3 region has 16 residues. The CDR3 sequence is CASSPPTSSVGTEAFF. The CDR3 DNA reads TGTGCCAGCTCACCACCGACATCCTCGGTTGGCACTGAAGCTTTCTTT.

In its sample, this clone was seen many times. The chain has TRBV3-1 and TRBJ1-6; tentative D call: TRBD1 (5 bases). Germline CDR1 reads LGHDT; CDR2 reads YNNKEL (reference sequence). V lost 2 bases and J 10 bases, leaving 15 bases between the germline ends. This CDR3 region has 15 residues. CDR3 sequence (DNA): TGTGCCAGCAGCCAAACCACAGGAGTAAGATCACCCCTCCACTTT. It specifies CASSQTTGVRSPLHF.

The table lists this clone with a few counts. This sample includes further DNA sequences coding for the same CDR3. V gene TRBV6-1 combines with J gene TRBJ1-5, with 7 nucleotides matching TRBD1. The CDR3 loop spans 16 amino acids. V trimming: 1 base; J trimming: 5 bases; junction bases outside the gene matches: 8. Germline V lookup: CDR1 MNHNS, CDR2 SASEGT. The CDR3 sequence is CASSEGPRGPHQPQHF. CDR3 DNA sequence: TGTGCCAGCAGTGAAGGCCCAAGGGGGCCTCATCAGCCCCAGCATTTT.

Ten or more counts support this clone. The rearrangement uses TRBV11-2 and TRBJ1-1; TRBD1 is a possible D gene (5 bases). This CDR3 spans 12 amino acids. Germline values: CDR1 SGHAT, CDR2 FQNNGV. V dropped 4 bases and J dropped 3 bases, with 6 bases sitting between them. CDR3 nucleotides: TGTGCCAGCAGCTCGGGGGACACTGAAGCTTTCTTT. It encodes CASSSGDTEAFF. Using reference TRBV11-2 and TRBJ1-1 for the parts outside the CDR3, the full variable domain is EAGVAQSPRYKIIEKRQSVAFWCNPISGHATLYWYQQILGQGPKLLIQFQNNGVVDDSQLPKDRFSAERLKGVDSTLKIQPAKLEDSAVYLCASSSGDTEAFFGQGTRLTVV.

Turning to this clone: A much larger clone is a single base away; this may be a read error. CDR3 region: CASSLLQRTDTQYF. The CDR3 bases are TGCGCCAGCAGCTTGTTGCAAAGAACAGATACGCAGTATTTT. The chain uses TRBV5-1 and TRBJ2-3; no definite D call. There are 14 residues in the CDR3. Looked up from germline, CDR1 is SGHRS and CDR2 is YFSETQ. V lost 1 base, J lost 3 bases, and 9 bases lay in between.

Comments on this clone: Given a much more abundant clone one base away, this may be a read error. This chain connects TRBV29-1 to TRBJ2-1, with TRBD2 as a possible D gene (5 bases). The germline CDR1 and CDR2 sequences are SQVTM and ANQGSEA. The CDR3 loop spans 12 amino acids. CDR3 DNA: TGCAGGGTAGGAGATTCGGGGAATGAGCAGTTCTTC. This sequence encodes CRVGDSGNEQFF.

This clone was seen ten or more times. The J gene is TRBJ2-5, the V gene TRBV5-5; no clear D gene. CDR1 and CDR2 from the germline V gene are SGHKS and YYEKEE (reference sequence). Deletions cut 1 base from V and 4 bases from J, with 8 bases between. The CDR3 contains 13 residues. The CDR3 loop reads CASSLQVGETQYF. CDR3 DNA sequence: TGTGCCAGCAGCTTGCAGGTGGGAGAGACCCAGTACTTC.

This clone was counted ten times or more. The rearrangement uses TRBV6-1 and TRBJ1-2; 10 bases line up with TRBD1. CDR3 length: 13 residues. CDR1 is MNHNS and CDR2 is SASEGT in the germline V gene. With 5 bases clipped from V and 7 bases from J, the junction kept 4 bases outside the gene matches. As DNA, the CDR3 is TGTGCCAGCAGTTGGGGACAGGGGATTGGCTACACCTTC. Translated: CASSWGQGIGYTF.

This clone rates as medium-sized. V and J are TRBV10-1 and TRBJ2-2; the match to TRBD2 covers 9 bases. V was clipped by 5 bases and J by 4 bases; unmatched bases: 8. The V gene's germline CDR1 is WNHNN and CDR2 SYGVQD (reference sequence). This CDR3 contains 16 residues. CDR3 DNA sequence: TGCGCCAGCAGTCCAAGCGGGAGGAAGGGCACCGGGGAGCTGTTTTTT. Amino acid sequence: CASSPSGRKGTGELFF.

This clone was recorded many times. This rearrangement joins TRBV27 to TRBJ1-6, with D tentatively TRBD1 (6 bases). The V end was cut by 4 bases, the J end by 7 bases, with 11 bases between. CDR1 and CDR2 from the germline V gene are MNHEY and SMNVEV (reference sequence). There are 14 residues in the CDR3. The CDR3 loop reads CASSYQGRNSPLHF. DNA of the CDR3: TGTGCCAGCAGTTATCAGGGGCGCAATTCACCCCTCCACTTT.

This clone has at least ten counts. The rearrangement links TRBV11-2 to TRBJ1-5; the D is unclear. The germline V gene has CDR1 SGHAT and CDR2 FQNNGV. This CDR3 comprises 16 residues. V was cut by 4 bases and J by 4 bases, with 17 bases left in between. Written as DNA, the CDR3 is TGTGCCAGCAGCTGGTTCACTGGGCGGGAAAATCAGCCCCAGCATTTT. Its protein is CASSWFTGRENQPQHF.

The CDR3 DNA follows: TGTGCCAGCAACCGGGCGGACAGGGTAAACGAGCAGTACTTC. Encoded protein: CASNRADRVNEQYF. The rearrangement links TRBV12-3 or TRBV12-4 to TRBJ2-7; 8 nucleotides line up with TRBD1. There are 14 residues in the CDR3. Trimming at V came to 7 bases and at J to 5 bases, leaving 10 bases not matched to a gene.

The table lists this clone with many counts. This chain connects TRBV2 to TRBJ1-2; 7 bases match TRBD1. The CDR3 contains 14 residues. Germline CDR1 reads SNHLY; CDR2 reads FYNNEI. Trimming removed 4 bases from V and 8 bases from J; junction bases left unmatched: 10. The chain's CDR3 is CASSGQGILDGYTF. The CDR3 DNA is TGTGCCAGCAGTGGACAGGGAATTTTAGACGGCTACACCTTC.

With regard to this clone: This may arise from a read error, as a much more abundant clone is one base away. The genes are TRBV10-3 and TRBJ2-5; D is perhaps TRBD1 or TRBD2 (5 bases each). Germline CDR1 ENHRY, CDR2 SYGVKD. The CDR3 consists of 13 residues. CDR3 loop: CSISEGREETQYF. The CDR3 coding sequence is TGTTCCATCAGTGAGGGCAGGGAAGAGACCCAGTACTTC.

Ten or more counts support this clone. The chain combines TRBV20-1 with TRBJ1-4; 7 bases line up with TRBD1. V gave up 4 bases and J gave up 8 bases; unmatched junction bases: 10. The CDR3 runs 14 residues. The germline V gene encodes CDR1 DFQATT and CDR2 SNEGSKA (reference sequence). The CDR3 here is CSATRDRVNEKLFF. Here the CDR3 DNA reads TGCAGTGCTACACGTGACAGGGTAAACGAAAAACTGTTTTTT.

In this sample, this clone turned up many times. V and J are TRBV11-1 and TRBJ2-2, with D maybe TRBD1 (6 bases). The CDR3 contains 16 residues. V dropped 1 base and J dropped 0 bases, with 9 bases sitting between them. CDR1 is SGHAT, CDR2 FQDESV, per germline (reference sequence). CDR3 in amino acids: CASSLVKGANTGELFF. The CDR3 DNA reads as TGTGCCAGCAGCTTAGTAAAGGGGGCGAACACCGGGGAGCTGTTTTTT.

This clone was counted a few times. A much larger clone sits a single nucleotide away, making a read error possible. The rearrangement links TRBV7-9 to TRBJ2-7; D tentatively reads TRBD1 or TRBD2 (5 bases each). There are 14 residues in the CDR3. Per germline, CDR1 SEHNR and CDR2 FQNEAQ (reference sequence). Deletions cut 5 bases from V and 5 bases from J, with 16 bases between. CDR3 loop: CASSPGAPMDEQYF. The CDR3 nucleotides are TGTGCCAGCAGCCCCGGGGCCCCCATGGACGAGCAGTACTTC. The full variable domain, completed using reference TRBV7-9 and TRBJ2-7, is DTGVSQNPRHKITKRGQNVTFRCDPISEHNRLYWYRQTLGQGPEFLTYFQNEAQLEKSRLLSDRFSAERPKGSFSTLEIQRTEQGDSAMYLCASSPGAPMDEQYFGPGTRLTVT.

This chain connects TRBV11-1 to TRBJ2-7, with D perhaps matching TRBD2 (5 bases). V shed 5 bases and J shed 3 bases, with 11 bases lying between them. This CDR3 spans 13 amino acids. CDR1 SGHAT and CDR2 FQDESV come from the germline V gene (reference sequence). The CDR3 protein is CASSRLEGYEQYF. In DNA form, the CDR3 reads TGTGCCAGCAGCCGCCTAGAGGGCTACGAGCAGTACTTC.